This TCR beta chain derives from a study of blood T cell repertoires in COVID-19. Study information: Sample material is recorded as cDNA or gDNA derived from T cells, B-cell-depleted T cells, or PBMCs.

In germline, CDR1 is SGHVS, CDR2 FNYEAQ. Unmatched junction bases numbered 9, after V lost 0 bases and J lost 0 bases. The CDR3 spans 18 residues. Authors' analysis steps: Estimation of nucleated cell counts relied on the amplification of reference gene primers. Assay used: immunoSEQ multiplex PCR; TCRdb lists only in-frame clones, some missing. The V and J calls and clone size are taken from that table; D and trimming were inferred from the DNA. The data contain 90,000 to 120,000 clones, more than 90% of them singletons. The V gene is TRBV7-6, the J gene TRBJ2-3; 7 nucleotides line up with TRBD1. Input material: peripheral blood. This receptor was taken from a man aged 65 to 79 with acute or convalescent COVID-19. CDR3 nucleotide sequence: TGTGCCAGCAGCTTAGCATTTTCCGGGACAGAGAGCACAGATACGCAGTATTTT. This gives the protein CASSLAFSGTESTDTQYF.